The source of this T cell receptor beta chain is a study of CD8 T cells in ankylosing spondylitis. Study-wide results and caveats: Ankylosing spondylitis blood appeared to carry a characteristic TCR beta motif of several highly homologous variants.

This clonotype was seen more than once but under ten times. What it recognizes is unknown. MiXCR, run by TCRdb on the 5' RACE reads, gives a single entry per CDR3 protein. In the table there are under 850,000 distinct CDR3 sequences, roughly 19% of which are singletons. Germline loops: CDR1 SQVTM, CDR2 ANQGSEA. The CDR3 covers 15 residues. Trimming cost V 1 base and J 5 bases, with 17 bases left between them. The TCR sequence derives from a male donor with ankylosing spondylitis. Sequencing was carried out using blood, either unsorted or a sorted T cell fraction (not recorded which). The gene calls are TRBV29-1 and TRBJ2-5; tentative D call: TRBD2 (7 bases). The CDR3 loop reads CSVEVPSGGQETQYF. The CDR3 bases are TGCAGCGTTGAAGTACCTTCGGGGGGCCAGGAGACCCAGTACTTC.